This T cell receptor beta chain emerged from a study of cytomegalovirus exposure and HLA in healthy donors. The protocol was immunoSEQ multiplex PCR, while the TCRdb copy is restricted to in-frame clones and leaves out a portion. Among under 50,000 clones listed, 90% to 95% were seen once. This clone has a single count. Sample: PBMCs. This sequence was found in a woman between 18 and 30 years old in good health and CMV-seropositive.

The CDR3 DNA reads TGTGCCAGCAGTGCGGCGGGAGTGGACACCGGGGAGCTGTTTTTT. Translated: CASSAAGVDTGELFF. The chain recombines TRBV6-4 with TRBJ2-2; 7 nucleotides match TRBD2. V lost 4 bases to trimming and J lost 3 bases; unmatched junction nucleotides: 5. Germline CDR1 and CDR2: MRHNA and SNTAGT. There are 15 residues in the CDR3.